This is a list of T cell receptor beta chains from one sample in a study of blood T cells in healthy people across ages. TCRdb re-called the 5' RACE reads through MiXCR, storing one row per CDR3 protein. The sample holds some 1,800,000 distinct CDR3 sequences, 30% to 40% seen once. The sequenced material came from blood. These receptors were taken from a human donor in good health. Both conserved end residues are part of each CDR3. A D gene is named only where the DNA matches it firmly. Clone size is given for some rows only: seen once, a few or many times, or a class if the clone is expanded.

v_call: TRBV5-1; d_call: TRBD1; j_call: TRBJ1-2; clone_size: once; cdr3_aa: CASSLAPSTGQVWGYTF; cdr3_nt: TGCGCCAGCAGCTTGGCCCCCTCGACAGGGCAAGTCTGGGGCTACACCTTC
v_call: TRBV29-1; d_call: TRBD1; j_call: TRBJ2-7; clone_size: few; cdr3_aa: CSVPRQGAINEQYF; cdr3_nt: TGCAGCGTCCCTCGACAGGGGGCTATCAACGAGCAGTACTTC
v_call: TRBV12-5; d_call: NA; j_call: TRBJ2-3; clone_size: NA; cdr3_aa: CASGGYTDTQYF; cdr3_nt: TGTGCTAGTGGGGGCTACACAGATACGCAGTATTTT
v_call: TRBV28; d_call: NA; j_call: TRBJ1-4; clone_size: NA; cdr3_aa: CASSLLAASNEKLFF; cdr3_nt: TGTGCCAGCAGTTTATTGGCAGCCAGTAATGAAAAACTGTTTTTT
v_call: TRBV20-1; d_call: NA; j_call: TRBJ2-2; clone_size: NA; cdr3_aa: CSARGGGFNTGELFF; cdr3_nt: TGCAGTGCTAGAGGGGGAGGATTTAACACCGGGGAGCTGTTTTTT
v_call: TRBV20-1; d_call: NA; j_call: TRBJ2-1; clone_size: NA; cdr3_aa: CSARDIYSYNEQFF; cdr3_nt: TGCAGTGCTAGAGATATCTACTCCTACAATGAGCAGTTCTTC
v_call: TRBV20-1; d_call: NA; j_call: TRBJ2-3; clone_size: few; cdr3_aa: CSSKGDTDTQYF; cdr3_nt: TGCAGTTCCAAAGGGGACACAGATACGCAGTATTTT
v_call: TRBV2; d_call: TRBD2; j_call: TRBJ2-3; clone_size: many; cdr3_aa: CASKVLAGGSTDTQYF; cdr3_nt: TGTGCCAGCAAGGTTCTAGCGGGGGGTTCCACAGATACGCAGTATTTT
v_call: TRBV7-3; d_call: TRBD2; j_call: TRBJ2-3; clone_size: NA; cdr3_aa: CASSLVATSGGHDTDTQYF; cdr3_nt: TGTGCCAGCAGCTTAGTGGCAACTAGCGGGGGTCACGACACAGATACGCAGTATTTT
v_call: TRBV11-2; d_call: NA; j_call: TRBJ1-3; clone_size: NA; cdr3_aa: CASSLSQGPQNTIYF; cdr3_nt: TGTGCCAGCAGCTTGTCGCAGGGGCCACAAAACACCATATATTTT
v_call: TRBV7-2; d_call: NA; j_call: TRBJ1-3; clone_size: few; cdr3_aa: CASSRNSGAGNTIYF; cdr3_nt: TGTGCCAGCAGCCGAAACAGTGGGGCTGGAAACACCATATATTTT
v_call: TRBV12-3/TRBV12-4; d_call: NA; j_call: TRBJ1-2; clone_size: few; cdr3_aa: CASSLSLAPNGYTF; cdr3_nt: TGTGCCAGCAGTTTGTCGTTGGCGCCTAATGGCTACACCTTC
v_call: TRBV5-1; d_call: NA; j_call: TRBJ2-1; clone_size: NA; cdr3_aa: CASSLFQSYNEQFF; cdr3_nt: TGCGCCAGCAGCTTGTTCCAGTCCTACAATGAGCAGTTCTTC
v_call: TRBV6-5; d_call: NA; j_call: TRBJ2-5; clone_size: few; cdr3_aa: CASSYHPAGDTETQYF; cdr3_nt: TGTGCCAGCAGTTACCATCCGGCAGGGGATACAGAGACCCAGTACTTC
v_call: TRBV6-2/TRBV6-3; d_call: NA; j_call: TRBJ1-5; clone_size: NA; cdr3_aa: CTSSQTGRNQPQHF; cdr3_nt: TGTACCAGCAGTCAAACAGGGAGGAATCAGCCCCAGCATTTT
v_call: TRBV7-2; d_call: TRBD2; j_call: TRBJ2-1; clone_size: NA; cdr3_aa: CASSLGPGLAGAYEQFF; cdr3_nt: TGTGCCAGCAGCTTAGGCCCGGGCCTAGCGGGGGCGTATGAGCAGTTCTTC
v_call: TRBV12-5; d_call: NA; j_call: TRBJ1-1; clone_size: NA; cdr3_aa: CASGFPGTEAFF; cdr3_nt: TGTGCTAGTGGTTTCCCTGGCACTGAAGCTTTCTTT
v_call: TRBV7-3; d_call: NA; j_call: TRBJ1-5; clone_size: NA; cdr3_aa: CASSLKGGLNQPQHF; cdr3_nt: TGTGCCAGCAGCTTAAAGGGCGGACTCAATCAGCCCCAGCATTTT
v_call: TRBV5-1; d_call: TRBD2; j_call: TRBJ2-7; clone_size: NA; cdr3_aa: CASSFQTSGDGSYNEQYF; cdr3_nt: TGCGCCAGCAGCTTCCAAACTAGCGGGGATGGCTCCTACAATGAGCAGTACTTC
v_call: TRBV7-8; d_call: TRBD1; j_call: TRBJ2-7; clone_size: NA; cdr3_aa: CASSLDFGTGLHEQYF; cdr3_nt: TGTGCCAGCAGCTTAGATTTCGGGACAGGGCTCCACGAGCAGTACTTC
v_call: TRBV20-1; d_call: NA; j_call: TRBJ2-3; clone_size: few; cdr3_aa: CSASLDPRGSDTQYF; cdr3_nt: TGCAGTGCTAGTCTGGACCCTCGGGGCTCGGATACGCAGTATTTT
v_call: TRBV15; d_call: NA; j_call: TRBJ2-1; clone_size: once; cdr3_aa: CATSRDRQAYNEQFF; cdr3_nt: TGTGCCACCAGCAGAGATCGACAGGCCTACAATGAGCAGTTCTTC